Shown below are 21 T cell receptor beta chains from a single sample sequenced in a study of shared clonotypes between healthy human individuals. Some clones are missing from TCRdb's copy, which holds only in-frame ones; the method was immunoSEQ multiplex PCR. Among 2 million to 2.5 million clones listed, approximately 96% were seen once. Specimen: naive CD4+ T cells sorted from blood. Subset indicated: CD45RA+ positively selected. Source of these receptors: a man aged 18 to 30 in good health.

For this clone: Other DNA sequences in this sample translate to the same CDR3. The chain couples TRBV27 to TRBJ2-5, with D tentatively TRBD1 (6 bases). This CDR3 comprises 13 residues. V was cut by 6 bases and J by 4 bases, with 12 bases left in between. Germline V CDR1 and CDR2: MNHEY, SMNVEV (reference sequence). In nucleotides, the CDR3 is TGTGCCAGCAGGCAGGGGTTCGGAGAGACCCAGTACTTC. Its translation is CASRQGFGETQYF.

The rearrangement joins TRBV30 to TRBJ1-1; D unclear. The length of the CDR3 is 14 residues. The V end lost 2 bases, the J end lost 3 bases, and 13 bases lay between the germline ends. Germline CDR1 and CDR2: GTSNPN and SVGIG (reference sequence). The CDR3, as DNA: TGTGCCTGGAGTCGGACTCCCGCTCACACTGAAGCTTTCTTT. Translation: CAWSRTPAHTEAFF.

This chain links TRBV5-4 with TRBJ1-1; 9 bases are shared with TRBD1. Looked up from germline, CDR1 is SGHNT and CDR2 is YYREEE (reference sequence). The CDR3 consists of 14 residues. Trimming removed 2 bases from V and 2 bases from J; junction bases left unmatched: 1. The CDR3 spells CASSFTGGNTEAFF. The CDR3 nucleotides are TGTGCCAGCAGCTTCACAGGGGGCAACACTGAAGCTTTCTTT.

The chain recombines TRBV28 with TRBJ1-1, with a tentative D call TRBD1 (5 bases). The ends were cut back, 5 bases at V and 2 bases at J, with 18 bases in the middle. From germline, CDR1 is MDHEN and CDR2 SYDVKM. CDR3 length: 16 residues. The CDR3 sequence: CASSARENPFNTEAFF. The DNA of the CDR3 is TGTGCCAGCAGTGCCAGGGAAAACCCCTTTAACACTGAAGCTTTCTTT.

As regards this clone: This sample includes further DNA sequences coding for the same CDR3. The genes are TRBV30 and TRBJ1-1; D not certain. Germline CDR1 GTSNPN, CDR2 SVGIG (reference sequence). The length of the CDR3 is 13 residues. V was cut by 0 bases and J by 0 bases, with 5 bases left in between. CDR3 region: CAWSVGMNTEAFF. In DNA, the CDR3 is TGTGCCTGGAGTGTAGGAATGAACACTGAAGCTTTCTTT.

With respect to this clone: The sample carries other DNA sequences with the same CDR3. The chain uses TRBV12-5 and TRBJ1-3, with D uncertain. V lost 3 bases, J lost 4 bases, and 4 bases lay in between. Germline CDR1 reads LGHNT; CDR2 reads FRNRAP. CDR3 size: 12 residues. CDR3 in DNA: TGTGCTAGTGGTTTAGACGGAAACACCATATATTTT. It encodes CASGLDGNTIYF.

The rearrangement joins TRBV7-4 to TRBJ2-5; 8 bases align to TRBD1. Germline-derived CDR1 and CDR2 are SGHVT and SQSDAQ. After removal of 1 base from V and 5 bases from J, the junction contained 12 bases not matched to a gene. The CDR3 is made up of 17 amino acids. The CDR3 DNA reads TGTGCCAGCAGCTTAGGGAGGGACCCAGGGGGCAAGGAGACCCAGTACTTC. The encoded protein is CASSLGRDPGGKETQYF.

This chain uses TRBV14 with TRBJ1-1; 8 bases fit TRBD1. J was trimmed by 2 bases and V by 4 bases; bases with no gene match: 9. Germline lookup yields CDR1 SGHDN and CDR2 FVKESK. The CDR3 has 16 amino acids. This CDR3 is CASSRQRTGGNTEAFF. The CDR3 nucleotides read TGTGCCAGCAGCCGTCAAAGAACAGGGGGAAACACTGAAGCTTTCTTT.

V usage is TRBV5-1 and J usage is TRBJ2-3; either TRBD1 or TRBD2 may supply D (5 bases each). The CDR3 is made up of 15 amino acids. Germline-derived CDR1 and CDR2 are SGHRS and YFSETQ. V was pared by 2 bases and J by 0 bases, with 10 bases between. DNA of the CDR3: TGCGCCAGCAGCTTCGAGGGGCGCAGCACAGATACGCAGTATTTT. It yields the protein CASSFEGRSTDTQYF.

The chain joins TRBV19 to TRBJ2-3; no clear D gene. The germline gives CDR1 LNHDA, CDR2 SQIVND (reference sequence). The CDR3 sequence is 13 residues long. The ends were cut back, 3 bases at V and 4 bases at J, with 8 bases in the middle. CDR3 DNA: TGTGCCAGTAGTATTAAGGACCCAGATACGCAGTATTTT. Protein: CASSIKDPDTQYF.

The CDR3 sequence is CASSPGGWDTGELFF. The CDR3 DNA follows: TGCGCCAGCAGTCCCGGGGGGTGGGACACCGGGGAGCTGTTTTTT. The chain combines TRBV23-1 with TRBJ2-2; TRBD2 matches at 7 bases. TRBV23-1 is filed as an ORF, its function uncertain. This CDR3 has 15 amino acids. V dropped 4 bases and J dropped 3; count of bases not matched to a gene: 5.

This sequence joins TRBV5-5 and TRBJ2-7; the D is unclear. Looked up from germline, CDR1 is SGHKS and CDR2 is YYEKEE (reference sequence). The V end was cut by 5 bases, the J end by 0 bases, with 9 bases between. This CDR3 contains 13 residues. CDR3 bases: TGTGCCAGCAGAGTATCAGGCTCCTACGAGCAGTACTTC. Translation: CASRVSGSYEQYF. Full variable domain (outside the CDR3, taken from reference TRBV5-5 and TRBJ2-7): DAGVTQSPTHLIKTRGQQVTLRCSPISGHKSVSWYQQVLGQGPQFIFQYYEKEERGRGNFPDRFSARQFPNYSSELNVNALLLGDSALYLCASRVSGSYEQYFGPGTRLTVT.

This clone appeared a single time. The chain recombines TRBV7-5 with TRBJ2-5; whether TRBD2, the table's D call, matches the DNA was not checked. TRBV7-5 is described as a pseudogene. The CDR3 consists of 17 residues. In DNA, the CDR3 is TGTGCCAGAAGCTTAGGGGGGTTAGCGGGGTCCCCGGAGACCCAGTACTTC. This encodes CARSLGGLAGSPETQYF.

This sequence joins TRBV19 and TRBJ1-1; D may be TRBD1 (6 bases). The CDR3 loop spans 17 amino acids. The germline V gene encodes CDR1 LNHDA and CDR2 SQIVND (reference sequence). The V gene lost 6 bases and the J gene lost 5 bases, with 25 bases spanning the gap. The CDR3 here is CASSSSWGVGAETEAFF. The DNA for the CDR3 is TGTGCCAGTAGCTCGTCGTGGGGAGTGGGGGCTGAAACTGAAGCTTTCTTT.

The chain couples TRBV23-1 to TRBJ1-6; D is undetermined. TRBV23-1 is assigned to the ORF class and has an uncertain function. The CDR3 runs 18 residues. V was shortened by 0 bases and J by 0 bases, with 12 bases between the two germline ends. The CDR3 DNA is TGCGCCAGCAGTCAATCCGTGACGGTAAGCTCCTATAATTCACCCCTCCACTTT. This encodes CASSQSVTVSSYNSPLHF.

The chain couples TRBV5-1 to TRBJ2-7, with D tentatively TRBD1 (5 bases). Germline loops: CDR1 SGHRS, CDR2 YFSETQ. This CDR3 contains 21 residues. Trimming stripped 4 bases from V and 2 bases from J, with 34 bases between. CDR3 sequence: CASSLVRGGVSSWWSPYEQYF. For the CDR3, the DNA is TGCGCCAGCAGCCTCGTTAGGGGTGGGGTAAGTAGTTGGTGGTCCCCCTACGAGCAGTACTTC.

The rearrangement uses TRBV5-5 and TRBJ1-6; possible D gene TRBD1, 6 bases. V was shortened by 3 bases and J by 0 bases, with 10 bases between the two germline ends. Per the germline V gene, CDR1 is SGHKS and CDR2 is YYEKEE (reference sequence). CDR3 size: 16 residues. The CDR3, as DNA: TGTGCCAGCAGCTGGACAGATTCCTCCTATAATTCACCCCTCCACTTT. This sequence encodes CASSWTDSSYNSPLHF.

The gene calls are TRBV7-2 and TRBJ1-2; D unresolved. This CDR3 is 13 amino acids long. V was trimmed by 3 bases and J by 6 bases, leaving 11 bases between them. Germline-derived CDR1 and CDR2 are SGHTA and FQGNSA. CDR3 coding DNA: TGTGCCAGCAGCTTCGAGGCGTTGGATGGCTACACCTTC. Protein: CASSFEALDGYTF.

V usage is TRBV7-9 and J usage is TRBJ2-1; weak D call: TRBD2 (5 bases). The CDR3 covers 16 residues. Germline V gene lookup returns CDR1 SEHNR and CDR2 FQNEAQ (reference sequence). V gave up 1 base and J gave up 8 bases, with 18 bases separating them. The CDR3 loop is CASSLGRRWESDEQFF. DNA of the CDR3: TGTGCCAGCAGCTTAGGAAGGCGGTGGGAGAGCGATGAGCAGTTCTTC.

The count of this clone is one. The gene calls are TRBV30 and TRBJ1-2, with D perhaps TRBD1 (5 bases). V was cut by 5 bases and J by 4 bases, with 20 bases left in between. Germline V lookup: CDR1 GTSNPN, CDR2 SVGIG (reference sequence). CDR3 length: 15 amino acids. CDR3 bases: TGTGCCTGGGCCGAGGGGACCACGGTTGGCTATGGCTACACCTTC. Translating gives CAWAEGTTVGYGYTF.

J is TRBJ2-7 and V is TRBV2; perhaps TRBD2 as D (7 bases). Per germline, CDR1 SNHLY and CDR2 FYNNEI. The CDR3 has 13 residues. V gave up 6 bases and J gave up 6 bases, with 15 bases separating them. This chain's CDR3 is CASSDARGAEQYF. The CDR3 DNA follows: TGTGCCAGCAGCGACGCCCGGGGGGCCGAGCAGTACTTC.